This TCR beta chain originates from a study of Graves' ophthalmopathy and Graves' hyperthyroidism. Per germline, CDR1 SGHDT and CDR2 YYEEEE. This CDR3 has 17 amino acids. Trimming at V came to 4 bases and at J to 6 bases, leaving 7 bases not matched to a gene. Beta-chain TCR CDR3 regions were amplified from RNA transcripts. First-round RT-PCR used HTBI primers; second-round multiplex PCR followed. TCRdb independently ran MiXCR on the multiplex PCR reads; one entry per CDR3 protein. The sample contains approximately 500,000 distinct CDR3 sequences, approximately 15% of which appear only once. Ten or more counts support this clonotype.

Sequencing input: blood. The TCR sequence derives from a woman aged 25 to 45 with Graves' ophthalmopathy. The genes are TRBV5-6 and TRBJ2-2, with 15 bases that match TRBD2. Written as DNA, the CDR3 is TGTGCCAGCAGCCCCTGGACTAGCGGGAGGGCCCCCGGGGAGCTGTTTTTT. Its translation: CASSPWTSGRAPGELFF. The full variable domain, its missing parts supplied by reference TRBV5-6 and TRBJ2-2, is DAGVTQSPTHLIKTRGQQVTLRCSPKSGHDTVSWYQQALGQGPQFIFQYYEEEERQRGNFPDRFSGHQFPNYSSELNVNALLLGDSALYLCASSPWTSGRAPGELFFGEGSRLTVL.